The rows below give T cell receptor beta chains drawn from one sample of a study of blood T cell repertoires in COVID-19. Sequenced by immunoSEQ multiplex PCR; TCRdb stores in-frame clones only, minus some. The top ten clones hold roughly 45% of a sample with tens of thousands of clones, roughly 88% of them seen once. The specimen was peripheral blood. The receptors here all came from a human donor in a cohort sampled during active COVID-19. Each CDR3 is given with its conserved first and last residue. A D gene is named only where the DNA matches it firmly. Clone size is not always given. Where it is, it says once, few, many or a class for expanded clones.

V	J	size	D	CDR3	DNA
TRBV5-4	TRBJ1-1	NA	NA	CASSLGTVEAFF	TGTGCCAGCAGCTTGGGGACAGTTGAAGCTTTCTTT
TRBV9	TRBJ1-2	NA	NA	CASSVTGQGYTF	TGTGCCAGCAGCGTCACAGGGCAGGGCTACACCTTC
TRBV6-2/TRBV6-3	TRBJ2-3	NA	TRBD1	CASSPGGSTDTQYF	TGTGCCAGCAGTCCAGGGGGTTCCACAGATACGCAGTATTTT
TRBV18	TRBJ2-5	NA	TRBD1	CASSPGGTGGKTQYF	TGTGCCAGCTCACCCGGAGGGACAGGTGGAAAGACCCAGTACTTC
TRBV29-1	TRBJ1-1	NA	NA	CSVVQGRTEAFF	TGCAGCGTAGTGCAGGGTCGCACTGAAGCTTTCTTT
TRBV15	TRBJ1-1	once	TRBD1	CATSAKLGQATEAFF	TGTGCCACCAGCGCGAAGCTAGGACAGGCAACTGAAGCTTTCTTT
TRBV27	TRBJ1-5	NA	TRBD1	CASSLSRGRGSGNQPQHF	TGTGCCAGCAGTTTATCGCGCGGCAGGGGGTCTGGCAATCAGCCCCAGCATTTT
TRBV7-8	TRBJ2-7	NA	NA	CASSSGLDYEQYF	TGTGCCAGCAGCTCCGGTCTTGACTACGAGCAGTACTTC
TRBV5-1	TRBJ2-1	NA	TRBD2	CASSLGLAVYNEQFF	TGCGCCAGCAGCTTGGGACTAGCGGTGTACAATGAGCAGTTCTTC
TRBV5-1	TRBJ2-1	NA	TRBD2	CASSPLAGGSYNEQFF	TGCGCCAGCAGCCCATTAGCGGGAGGGTCGTACAATGAGCAGTTCTTC
TRBV3-1/TRBV3-2	TRBJ1-1	NA	NA	CASSQEGGFTEAFF	TGTGCCAGCAGCCAAGAGGGAGGGTTTACTGAAGCTTTCTTT
TRBV11-2	TRBJ2-1	NA	TRBD2	CASSLRGSGGNEQFF	TGTGCCAGCAGCTTAAGGGGTAGCGGGGGCAATGAGCAGTTCTTC
TRBV5-6	TRBJ2-2	NA	TRBD2	CASSRDTSGSVGELFF	TGTGCCAGCAGCAGGGACACTAGCGGGAGCGTCGGGGAGCTGTTTTTT
TRBV7-2	TRBJ1-6	NA	NA	CASSSQGQPNSPLHF	TGTGCCAGCAGCTCACAGGGACAACCAAATTCACCCCTCCACTTT
TRBV7-9	TRBJ2-1	NA	TRBD2	CASSFGTNNEQFF	TGTGCCAGCAGCTTTGGGACTAACAATGAGCAGTTCTTC
TRBV6-2/TRBV6-3	TRBJ2-5	NA	NA	CASSPRGETQYF	TGTGCCAGCAGCCCACGAGGGGAGACCCAGTACTTC
TRBV7-8	TRBJ2-2	NA	TRBD1	CASSYLPGQGADGELFF	TGTGCCAGCAGCTATCTACCGGGACAGGGGGCGGACGGGGAGCTGTTTTTT
TRBV28	TRBJ1-2	NA	NA	CASRGPNDYGYTF	TGTGCCAGCAGGGGGCCGAACGACTATGGCTACACCTTC
TRBV4-2	TRBJ2-3	NA	NA	CASSQEQRGNTQYF	TGTGCCAGCAGCCAAGAGCAAAGAGGGAATACGCAGTATTTT
TRBV4-3	TRBJ1-1	NA	NA	CASSPTMAGYTEAFF	TGCGCCAGCAGCCCTACGATGGCGGGATACACTGAAGCTTTCTTT
TRBV9	TRBJ2-1	NA	NA	CASSLQRASYNEQFF	TGTGCCAGCAGCTTACAGCGGGCCTCCTACAATGAGCAGTTCTTC
TRBV5-1	TRBJ1-3	NA	NA	CASSLEATGNTIYF	TGCGCCAGCAGCTTGGAAGCGACTGGAAACACCATATATTTT
TRBV7-8	TRBJ1-5	NA	NA	CASSFQSNQPQHF	TGTGCCAGCAGCTTCCAGAGCAATCAGCCCCAGCATTTT
TRBV5-1	TRBJ2-3	NA	TRBD2	CASSLDTSGTDTQYF	TGCGCCAGCAGCTTGGATACTAGCGGTACAGATACGCAGTATTTT
TRBV27	TRBJ2-7	NA	NA	CASSFDDKQYF	TGTGCCAGCAGTTTCGATGACAAGCAGTACTTC
TRBV3-1/TRBV3-2	TRBJ2-1	NA	TRBD1	CASSRDRTLYNEQFF	TGTGCCAGCAGTCGGGACAGGACCCTCTACAATGAGCAGTTCTTC
TRBV4-2	TRBJ1-2	NA	TRBD1	CASSQPGTDPRGYTF	TGTGCCAGCAGCCAACCGGGGACAGACCCACGGGGCTACACCTTC
TRBV7-9	TRBJ2-5	NA	NA	CASSQAGRPQETQYF	TGTGCCAGCAGCCAAGCGGGCCGGCCCCAAGAGACCCAGTACTTC
TRBV5-1	TRBJ2-5	NA	NA	CASSLDGLTLRETQYF	TGCGCCAGCAGCTTGGATGGACTAACACTTCGAGAGACCCAGTACTTC
TRBV6-5	TRBJ2-5	NA	NA	CASSRRGLETQYF	TGTGCCAGCAGCCGCAGGGGTCTGGAGACCCAGTACTTC
TRBV5-1	TRBJ1-2	NA	NA	CASSLTEPYGYTF	TGCGCCAGCAGCTTGACAGAACCCTATGGCTACACCTTC
TRBV7-2	TRBJ2-2	NA	NA	CASSLRANTGELFF	TGTGCCAGCAGCTTGAGGGCGAACACCGGGGAGCTGTTTTTT
TRBV6-2/TRBV6-3	TRBJ1-5	NA	NA	CASSNRGFNQPQHF	TGTGCCAGCAGCAACCGGGGTTTCAATCAGCCCCAGCATTTT
TRBV7-2	TRBJ2-5	NA	TRBD1	CASSFDSGTGMAQTQYF	TGTGCCAGCAGCTTCGACTCCGGGACAGGGATGGCGCAGACCCAGTACTTC
TRBV27	TRBJ2-5	NA	TRBD2	CASSLLPSGRETQYF	TGTGCCAGCAGTTTATTACCTAGCGGGAGAGAGACCCAGTACTTC
TRBV11-2	TRBJ2-7	NA	NA	CASSLGRGNLYEQYF	TGTGCCAGCAGCTTAGGGCGGGGAAACCTATACGAGCAGTACTTC
TRBV10-3	TRBJ2-1	NA	TRBD2	CAIAGTSGESSYNEQFF	TGTGCCATCGCGGGGACTAGCGGGGAGAGCTCCTACAATGAGCAGTTCTTC
TRBV7-9	TRBJ1-4	NA	NA	CASSPNRAGSEKLFF	TGTGCCAGCAGCCCGAACAGGGCGGGTAGTGAAAAACTGTTTTTT
TRBV6-2/TRBV6-3	TRBJ2-5	NA	NA	CASSTQETQYF	TGTGCCAGCAGCACACAAGAGACCCAGTACTTC
TRBV5-1	TRBJ1-2	NA	TRBD1	CASSQRTGKGYGYTF	TGCGCCAGCAGCCAAAGGACAGGAAAGGGGTATGGCTACACCTTC
TRBV28	TRBJ2-5	few	NA	CASSLPDSVQETQYF	TGTGCCAGCAGTTTACCAGACAGTGTCCAAGAGACCCAGTACTTC
TRBV6-1	TRBJ2-3	few	TRBD2	CASSEQPAGVGTDTQYF	TGTGCCAGCAGTGAACAGCCAGCGGGAGTTGGGACAGATACGCAGTATTTT
TRBV7-2	TRBJ1-2	few	NA	CASSSGGSNYGYTF	TGTGCCAGCAGCTCGGGAGGTTCTAACTATGGCTACACCTTC
TRBV24-1	TRBJ2-2	NA	TRBD1	CATSPGQGGSGELFF	TGTGCCACCAGCCCGGGACAGGGAGGTTCCGGGGAGCTGTTTTTT
TRBV6-5	TRBJ1-1	NA	NA	CASSYRGAGATEAFF	TGTGCCAGCAGTTACCGAGGGGCGGGGGCCACTGAAGCTTTCTTT
TRBV11-3	TRBJ1-2	NA	TRBD1	CASSLNTGADGYTF	TGTGCCAGCAGCTTAAATACAGGGGCAGATGGCTACACCTTC
TRBV10-3	TRBJ1-2	NA	NA	CAISDPGDGYTF	TGTGCCATCAGTGACCCAGGGGATGGCTACACCTTC
TRBV7-3	TRBJ2-1	NA	TRBD2	CASSLLGTTNNEQFF	TGTGCCAGCAGCTTACTTGGGACTACAAACAATGAGCAGTTCTTC